This entry is about one TCR beta chain. Antigen unknown. This may arise from a read error, as a much more abundant clone is one base away. These data originate in a study of tumor and adjacent non-tumor tissue in lung cancer. In the study overall: Each sample yielded a few million productive TCRbeta reads on average.

A modified ARM-PCR protocol with three rounds of nested PCR amplified TCRbeta. From the multiplex PCR reads, TCRdb called clonotypes with MiXCR, one entry per CDR3 protein. The profile covers about 48,000 distinct CDR3 sequences, with around 64% appearing a single time and approximately 28% taken by the ten largest. The template was RNA from unsorted bulk tissue. The normal lung tissue was taken more than 3 cm from the tumor edge. General study findings and limits: Tumor repertoires had a smaller top 100 clone share than normal lung.

The CDR3 totals 13 residues. V shed 5 bases and J shed 8 bases, with 13 bases lying between them. Germline loops: CDR1 SGHRS, CDR2 YFSETQ. Input material: distant non-tumor lung tissue. The receptor was derived from a woman between 65 and 79 years old with non-small cell lung cancer. This rearrangement joins TRBV5-1 to TRBJ1-4; possibly TRBD1 for D (6 bases). CDR3 sequence (DNA): TGCGCCAGCAGTAGCCAGGGGCGGGAAAAACTGTTTTTT. Protein product: CASSSQGREKLFF. Drawing the rest from reference TRBV5-1 and TRBJ1-4, the complete variable domain is KAGVTQTPRYLIKTRGQQVTLSCSPISGHRSVSWYQQTPGQGLQFLFEYFSETQRNKGNFPGRFSGRQFSNSRSEMNVSTLELGDSALYLCASSSQGREKLFFGSGTQLSVL.